This entry features one TCR beta chain sequence. Antigen specificity is unknown. The sample belongs to a study of cytomegalovirus exposure and HLA in healthy donors. Study-level points and caveats: It was confirmed in vitro that a few of the CMV-associated chains were specific for CMV antigens.

Donors consisted of healthy bone marrow donors. Trimming stripped 6 bases from V and 5 bases from J, with 19 bases between. Germline CDR1 MNHEY, CDR2 SVGAGI. The CDR3 has 15 amino acids. Both 60 Vbeta primers and 13 Jbeta primers went into the PCR. This table comes from immunoSEQ multiplex PCR, and its TCRdb copy is limited to in-frame clones, with some not included. Of 65,000 or so clones in the sample, 62% were seen once. The receptor was derived from a man aged 25 to 40 in good health and CMV-seronegative. This chain connects TRBV6-5 to TRBJ1-2, with D perhaps TRBD1 (6 bases). Material for sequencing was PBMCs. CDR3 residues: CASRNKQGLSYGYTF. CDR3 sequence (DNA): TGTGCCAGCAGAAATAAACAGGGACTATCATATGGCTACACCTTC.